The rows below give T cell receptor beta chains drawn from one sample of a study of post-analysis software for immune sequencing data. TCRdb passed the PCR reads through MiXCR, listing each CDR3 protein once. The profile shows hundreds of thousands of distinct CDR3 sequences, about 57% of them singletons. Specimen: blood. The receptors here all came from a girl between 10 and 17 years old with multiple sclerosis. Both conserved end residues are part of each CDR3. A D gene is named only where the DNA matches it firmly. Size values are once, few and many counts, or a class for expanded clones, and some rows have none.

abundance	v_gene	d_gene	len	j_gene	CDR3aa	CDR3nt
NA	TRBV12-3/TRBV12-4	NA	15	TRBJ2-6	CASSLGVTGANVLTF	TGTGCCAGCAGTTTAGGAGTGACAGGGGCCAACGTCCTGACTTTC
few	TRBV5-1	NA	16	TRBJ2-7	CASSVASAPRPYEQYF	TGCGCCAGCAGCGTCGCTAGCGCCCCGCGCCCCTACGAGCAGTACTTC
NA	TRBV20-1	TRBD1	15	TRBJ1-1	CSARDSWTGRPEAFF	TGCAGTGCTAGAGACTCGTGGACAGGGCGACCTGAAGCTTTCTTT
NA	TRBV7-9	NA	12	TRBJ2-1	CAIPHAYNEQFF	TGTGCCATCCCACACGCCTACAATGAGCAGTTCTTC
few	TRBV19	NA	16	TRBJ2-7	CASARDPFNPLGEQYF	TGTGCCAGTGCGAGGGACCCCTTCAACCCGCTGGGCGAGCAGTACTTC
NA	TRBV28	NA	13	TRBJ2-3	CALKGGSTDTQYF	TGTGCCCTTAAGGGGGGGAGCACAGATACGCAGTATTTT
few	TRBV7-3	NA	14	TRBJ2-1	CASSLVAGQNEQFF	TGTGCCAGCAGCTTAGTAGCGGGACAGAATGAGCAGTTCTTC
NA	TRBV10-3	NA	14	TRBJ2-7	CAISEEGTPYEQYF	TGTGCCATCAGTGAGGAAGGGACACCCTACGAGCAGTACTTC
NA	TRBV7-3	NA	14	TRBJ2-1	CASSLPGLPNEQFF	TGTGCCAGCAGCTTACCGGGACTCCCCAATGAGCAGTTCTTC
NA	TRBV7-9	NA	14	TRBJ2-4	CASSLGLEENIQYF	TGTGCCAGCAGCTTAGGGCTAGAGGAAAACATTCAGTACTTC
NA	TRBV27	TRBD1	14	TRBJ2-7	CASSLFYRGYEQYF	TGTGCCAGCAGTTTATTTTACAGGGGGTACGAGCAGTACTTC
few	TRBV6-6	TRBD1	15	TRBJ2-7	CASSNPGQGSYEQYF	TGTGCCAGCAGTAACCCGGGACAGGGGTCCTACGAGCAGTACTTC
few	TRBV29-1	TRBD2	15	TRBJ2-1	CNVPREGRTYNEQFF	TGCAACGTCCCCCGGGAGGGCAGGACTTACAATGAGCAGTTCTTC
NA	TRBV20-1	NA	14	TRBJ2-7	CSARRTDSTYEQYF	TGCAGTGCTAGACGGACAGACTCAACCTACGAGCAGTACTTC
NA	TRBV25-1	NA	14	TRBJ2-2	CASSDRDYTGELFF	TGTGCCAGCAGCGACAGAGACTACACCGGGGAGCTGTTTTTT
NA	TRBV27	NA	14	TRBJ2-5	CASSPRTEYNEQYF	TGTGCCAGCAGTCCCCGGACAGAGTACAATGAGCAGTACTTC
few	TRBV10-3	TRBD2	16	TRBJ2-7	CAISEPGTSGAYEQYF	TGTGCCATCAGTGAGCCAGGGACTAGCGGGGCCTACGAGCAGTACTTC
NA	TRBV6-1	TRBD1	13	TRBJ2-3	CASTAEPGQGGYF	TGTGCCAGCACCGCGGAACCGGGACAGGGGGGGTATTTT
few	TRBV20-1	NA	12	TRBJ2-7	CSAPRSSYEQYF	TGCAGTGCGCCCAGGAGCTCCTACGAGCAGTACTTC
NA	TRBV3-1	NA	15	TRBJ2-1	CASSQVRASYNEQFF	TGTGCCAGCAGCCAAGTGAGGGCCTCCTACAATGAGCAGTTCTTC
NA	TRBV25-1	TRBD1	17	TRBJ2-5	CASSGSPYRGTTETQYF	TGTGCCAGCAGTGGTTCGCCTTACAGGGGGACGACAGAGACCCAGTACTTC
NA	TRBV14	NA	16	TRBJ2-2	CASSQDPGTYTGELFF	TGTGCCAGCAGCCAAGACCCAGGGACCTACACCGGGGAGCTGTTTTTT
NA	TRBV20-1	NA	13	TRBJ1-2	CSAPSARDYGNTF	TGCAGTGCCCCCTCCGCCAGGGACTATGGCAACACCTTC
NA	TRBV20-1	NA	14	TRBJ2-1	CSARETSLSNEQFF	TGCAGTGCTAGAGAGACTAGTCTGAGCAATGAGCAGTTCTTC
NA	TRBV12-3/TRBV12-4	NA	21	TRBJ2-5	CASSLRLVPVAGDFNQETQYF	TGTGCCAGCAGTCTAAGACTAGTCCCGGTGGCCGGGGATTTTAACCAAGAGACCCAGTACTTC
few	TRBV6-1	TRBD2	16	TRBJ2-5	CASSERAGGFPETQYF	TGTGCCAGCAGTGAGCGGGCGGGAGGATTCCCAGAGACCCAGTACTTC
NA	TRBV20-1	TRBD1	15	TRBJ1-5	CSARPPGGSNQPQHF	TGCAGTGCTAGGCCCCCAGGGGGGAGCAATCAGCCCCAGCATTTT
NA	TRBV15	NA	14	TRBJ2-7	CATSERTIDYEQYF	TGTGCCACCAGCGAGCGGACAATAGATTACGAGCAGTACTTC
NA	TRBV14	NA	13	TRBJ1-1	CASSQVTGTEAFF	TGTGCCAGCAGCCAAGTGACCGGCACTGAAGCTTTCTTT
NA	TRBV20-1	TRBD2	15	TRBJ2-1	CSARDLGSGVNEQFF	TGCAGTGCTAGAGATCTCGGTAGCGGGGTTAATGAGCAGTTCTTC
NA	TRBV12-3/TRBV12-4	TRBD1	17	TRBJ1-2	CASSLGRGQGAGYGYTF	TGTGCCAGCAGTTTAGGGAGGGGACAGGGGGCCGGGTATGGCTACACCTTC
NA	TRBV25-1	TRBD2	15	TRBJ2-4	CASSESGTAGGIQYF	TGTGCCAGCAGTGAATCCGGGACAGCGGGGGGCATTCAGTACTTC
few	TRBV10-3	NA	16	TRBJ2-3	CAISESPDTSTDTQYF	TGTGCCATCAGTGAGAGCCCAGATACTAGCACAGATACGCAGTATTTT
NA	TRBV24-1	NA	13	TRBJ2-3	CATSDSGRDTQYF	TGTGCCACCAGTGACTCAGGACGAGATACGCAGTATTTT
NA	TRBV10-3	TRBD1	15	TRBJ2-3	CAISSGQTSTDTQYF	TGTGCCATCAGTTCGGGACAGACCAGCACAGATACGCAGTATTTT
NA	TRBV5-6	TRBD2	16	TRBJ2-5	CASSLRREGLEETQYF	TGTGCCAGCAGCTTGCGACGGGAGGGCCTCGAAGAGACCCAGTACTTC
few	TRBV12-3/TRBV12-4	NA	15	TRBJ2-3	CASSFRAGSTDTQYF	TGTGCCAGCAGTTTTCGGGCGGGATCCACAGATACGCAGTATTTT
few	TRBV20-1	TRBD1	15	TRBJ1-4	CSARARTGTNEKLFF	TGCAGTGCTAGAGCCCGGACAGGGACTAATGAAAAACTGTTTTTT
once	TRBV20-1	NA	16	TRBJ2-1	CSARDNPGTGSGEQFF	TGCAGTGCTAGAGACAACCCCGGGACGGGAAGTGGTGAGCAGTTCTTC
few	TRBV6-5	NA	15	TRBJ2-5	CASSYSSRGQETQYF	TGTGCCAGCAGTTACTCCAGCAGGGGCCAAGAGACCCAGTACTTC
NA	TRBV12-3/TRBV12-4	TRBD1	15	TRBJ2-7	CASSLYRGLSYEQYF	TGTGCCAGCAGCCTATACAGGGGTCTCTCCTACGAGCAGTACTTC
NA	TRBV6-5	NA	16	TRBJ2-1	CASSYDEGAMYNEQFF	TGTGCCAGCAGTTACGATGAGGGAGCCATGTACAATGAGCAGTTCTTC
few	TRBV7-8	NA	16	TRBJ2-7	CASSLAPQGAAYEQYF	TGTGCCAGCAGCTTAGCTCCGCAAGGAGCCGCCTACGAGCAGTACTTC
NA	TRBV20-1	NA	12	TRBJ2-3	CSARGWVNTQYF	TGCAGTGCTAGAGGCTGGGTAAATACGCAGTATTTT
few	TRBV4-1	NA	15	TRBJ1-2	CASSQEQSPFYGYTF	TGCGCCAGCAGCCAAGAACAGTCTCCTTTCTATGGCTACACCTTC
NA	TRBV29-1	TRBD1	15	TRBJ1-2	CSVEDPDRSNYGYTF	TGCAGCGTTGAAGACCCGGACAGGTCTAACTATGGCTACACCTTC
NA	TRBV10-3	NA	14	TRBJ2-7	CAISRQVLSYEQYF	TGTGCCATCAGCAGACAGGTCCTGTCCTACGAGCAGTACTTC
NA	TRBV29-1	TRBD1	13	TRBJ2-1	CSVTGTGAYEQFF	TGCAGCGTCACCGGGACAGGGGCGTACGAGCAGTTCTTC
NA	TRBV5-1	TRBD1	14	TRBJ1-2	CASSMTGTNYGYTF	TGCGCCAGCAGCATGACAGGGACTAACTATGGCTACACCTTC
NA	TRBV12-3/TRBV12-4	NA	14	TRBJ2-5	CASGGRNFQETQYF	TGTGCCAGCGGGGGCAGGAACTTCCAAGAGACCCAGTACTTC
few	TRBV6-1	TRBD1	14	TRBJ1-2	CASRGTAGDYGYTF	TGTGCCAGCCGGGGGACAGCCGGGGACTATGGCTACACCTTC
NA	TRBV7-3	NA	17	TRBJ1-2	CASSLDPSGGSNYGYTF	TGTGCCAGCAGCCTAGATCCTAGCGGGGGCTCAAACTATGGCTACACCTTC
NA	TRBV14	TRBD1	13	TRBJ1-1	CASSDRDDTEAFF	TGTGCCAGCAGTGACAGGGACGACACTGAAGCTTTCTTT
NA	TRBV9	NA	16	TRBJ2-2	CASSVGTETNTGELFF	TGTGCCAGCAGCGTAGGTACGGAGACGAACACCGGGGAGCTGTTTTTT
NA	TRBV4-1	NA	12	TRBJ2-1	CASSQDFDEQFF	TGCGCCAGCAGCCAAGATTTCGATGAGCAGTTCTTC
once	TRBV13	TRBD2	16	TRBJ2-1	CASSSPGGNSYNEQFF	TGTGCCAGCAGCTCCCCGGGGGGGAACTCCTACAATGAGCAGTTCTTC
NA	TRBV15	NA	15	TRBJ1-1	CATSRDRTYNTEAFF	TGTGCCACCAGCAGAGACCGGACATACAACACTGAAGCTTTCTTT
NA	TRBV27	TRBD1	14	TRBJ1-1	CASSLSGQGAEAFF	TGTGCCAGCAGTTTATCGGGACAGGGGGCTGAAGCTTTCTTT
NA	TRBV2	NA	12	TRBJ1-2	CASTSGNYGYTF	TGTGCCAGCACGTCCGGGAACTATGGCTACACCTTC